This T cell receptor (beta chain) derives from a study of blood T cells in healthy people across ages. The V gene end was trimmed by 1 base and the J gene end by 2 bases; junction bases not matched to a gene: 5. The germline gives CDR1 MNHEY, CDR2 SVGAGI. CDR3 length equals 16 residues. This clonotype was detected a few times. Primers used in a second PCR of about 6 to 11 cycles were a sample-barcoded 5' primer and a J-beta primer mix. Tags on each cDNA molecule came from a template-switch adaptor with 12 random nucleotides. TCRdb re-analysed the 5' RACE reads in MiXCR, keeping a single row per CDR3 protein. This sample has about 1,000,000 distinct CDR3 sequences; 45% occur once, and the top ten carry approximately 19%.

The sequence was collected from a woman aged 60-75 years in good health. V and J are TRBV6-5 and TRBJ2-7; 10 bases are a match to TRBD1. Sequenced sample: blood. The CDR3 loop reads CASSYFRDRGTYEQYF. As DNA, the CDR3 is TGTGCCAGCAGTTACTTTAGGGACAGGGGAACCTACGAGCAGTACTTC.